Each of the 7 T cell receptor beta chains below was sequenced from the same sample in a study of OX40 agonist ivuxolimab in advanced cancers. Library preparation was by the immunoSEQ multiplex PCR assay. Imported from immuneACCESS, the table was reduced by TCRdb to in-frame sequences with V and J called. These copies leave out some clones; in studies compared against another copy, an unresolved V gene accounts for under half, and the cause of the remainder is not known. This sample holds 60,000 or so clones; 75% to 90% were observed only once. Around 12% of the sample belongs to the ten largest clones. Sequenced here: CD4+ or CD8+ T cells sorted from blood, sampled in a trial of the OX40 agonist ivuxolimab. Receptor source: an adult with an advanced solid tumor such as melanoma, head and neck, liver or kidney cancer.

This chain uses TRBV7-9 with TRBJ1-1, with D unclear. V dropped 3 bases and J dropped 0 bases, with 8 bases sitting between them. Germline assignment: CDR1 SEHNR and CDR2 FQNEAQ (reference sequence). This CDR3 contains 14 residues. The CDR3 protein is CASSLGALNTEAFF. The DNA of the CDR3 is TGTGCCAGCAGCTTGGGAGCCCTGAACACTGAAGCTTTCTTT.

The gene calls are TRBV14 and TRBJ1-2; tentatively, D is TRBD1 (5 bases). There are 14 residues in the CDR3. V lost 5 bases and J 2 bases, leaving 12 bases between the germline ends. Germline V gene lookup returns CDR1 SGHDN and CDR2 FVKESK. For the CDR3, the DNA is TGTGCCAGCAGCGGGCGGGGGTCGAACTATGGCTACACCTTC. The encoded protein is CASSGRGSNYGYTF.

This clone has only a few counts. The chain's CDR3 is CASSLGTDNTGELFF. The CDR3, as DNA: TGTGCCAGCAGCTTGGGGACGGACAACACCGGGGAGCTGTTTTTT. The genes are TRBV11-2 and TRBJ2-2; the D call may be TRBD1 or TRBD2 (5 bases each). Per germline, CDR1 SGHAT and CDR2 FQNNGV. The CDR3 runs 15 residues. Trimming removed 3 bases from V and 2 bases from J, with 10 bases in between.

J is TRBJ1-4 and V is TRBV7-9; the D gene is possibly TRBD1 (5 bases). There are 14 residues in the CDR3. Germline loops: CDR1 SEHNR, CDR2 FQNEAQ (reference sequence). V lost 11 bases to trimming and J lost 0 bases, with 13 bases between them. The CDR3 region is CAVGAAATNEKLFF. The CDR3, as DNA: TGTGCCGTTGGGGCGGCTGCAACTAATGAAAAACTGTTTTTT.

The chain recombines TRBV27 with TRBJ2-1; 7 bases fit TRBD2. V shed 4 bases, J shed 4 bases, and the junction held 4 bases outside the gene matches. The CDR3 runs to 14 residues. Germline assignment: CDR1 MNHEY and CDR2 SMNVEV (reference sequence). This CDR3 is CASSWLAEYNEQFF. CDR3 DNA sequence: TGTGCCAGCAGTTGGCTAGCGGAGTACAATGAGCAGTTCTTC.

This clone was seen a few times. V gene TRBV7-9 combines with J gene TRBJ1-1; no clear D gene. Germline CDR1 reads SEHNR; CDR2 reads FQNEAQ (reference sequence). This CDR3 has 11 amino acids. Trimming cost V 11 bases and J 0 bases, with 7 bases left between them. CDR3 sequence (DNA): TGTGCCCTTCACCTGAACACTGAAGCTTTCTTT. Amino acid sequence: CALHLNTEAFF. The full variable domain, rest sourced from reference TRBV7-9 and TRBJ1-1, is DTGVSQNPRHKITKRGQNVTFRCDPISEHNRLYWYRQTLGQGPEFLTYFQNEAQLEKSRLLSDRFSAERPKGSFSTLEIQRTEQGDSAMYLCALHLNTEAFFGQGTRLTVV.

The chain joins TRBV28 to TRBJ1-2, with a weak D call TRBD1 (5 bases). CDR3 size: 14 residues. Germline values: CDR1 MDHEN, CDR2 SYDVKM. The germline V and J ends were trimmed by 7 bases and 6 bases, with 18 bases remaining between them. The CDR3 DNA reads as TGTGCCAGCACCCCCGCCGTCAGGGCCGATGGCTACACCTTC. This translates into CASTPAVRADGYTF.